These 28 T cell receptor beta chains originate from one sample sequenced in a study of T cell clonotyping in hematopoietic cell transplantation. Data came from immunoSEQ multiplex PCR; TCRdb stores just in-frame clones and leaves some out. The sample holds thousands of clones, 66% seen once. The sequencing here drew on PBMCs, taken 180 days after allogeneic stem cell transplant. The source of these receptors is a male patient aged 50 or older who had an allogeneic stem cell transplant from an unrelated donor, so the T cells may come from the graft donor. Some clones in this sample may be carry-over from other donors' samples.

The V call is TRBV5-6, the J call TRBJ2-5; TRBD1 matches 8 bases. The CDR3 totals 15 residues. CDR1 and CDR2 from the germline V gene are SGHDT and YYEEEE. The V gene end was trimmed by 2 bases and the J gene end by 2 bases; junction bases not matched to a gene: 5. CDR3 sequence reads: CASSFGDRGQETQYF. The CDR3 DNA follows: TGTGCCAGCAGCTTCGGAGACAGGGGTCAAGAGACCCAGTACTTC.

V usage is TRBV27 and J usage is TRBJ1-4; no reliable D call. Per the germline V gene, CDR1 is MNHEY and CDR2 is SMNVEV (reference sequence). This CDR3 is 12 amino acids long. V lost 5 bases and J 8 bases, leaving 9 bases between the germline ends. The CDR3 protein is CASSTRREKLFF. The DNA of the CDR3 is TGTGCCAGCAGTACTCGACGAGAAAAACTGTTTTTT.

This clone was found a few times. The V call is TRBV7-6, the J call TRBJ2-5; D gene ambiguous. Germline values: CDR1 SGHVS, CDR2 FNYEAQ. The V end lost 5 bases, the J end lost 3 bases, and 4 bases lay between the germline ends. This CDR3 is built from 11 residues. In nucleotides, the CDR3 is TGTGCCAGCAGCGTAGAAGAGACCCAGTACTTC. Protein product: CASSVEETQYF.

V usage is TRBV14 and J usage is TRBJ1-3; the D gene is possibly TRBD1 (5 bases). Germline V gives CDR1 SGHDN, CDR2 FVKESK. The V gene lost 4 bases and the J gene lost 6 bases, with 16 bases spanning the gap. The CDR3 is 15 amino acids. CDR3 region: CASSPGLSRANTIYF. The CDR3 DNA reads as TGTGCCAGCAGCCCGGGACTTTCCCGGGCAAACACCATATATTTT.

This clone is categorized as large. The V gene is TRBV7-6, the J gene TRBJ1-1; perhaps TRBD1 as D (6 bases). Trimming took off 5 bases at V and 0 bases at J, with 16 bases between the two ends. The CDR3 is 16 residues long. Germline V gives CDR1 SGHVS, CDR2 FNYEAQ. CDR3 loop: CASSPPLTGMNTEAFF. The CDR3 region has the DNA TGTGCCAGCAGCCCCCCTCTCACAGGGATGAACACTGAAGCTTTCTTT.

J is TRBJ1-3 and V is TRBV5-6; D possibly corresponds to TRBD1 (6 bases). The CDR3 contains 15 residues. The V gene's germline CDR1 is SGHDT and CDR2 YYEEEE. Trimming stripped 3 bases from V and 0 bases from J, with 10 bases between. CDR3 protein: CASSSDSSSGNTIYF. CDR3 bases: TGTGCCAGCAGCTCGGACAGCAGCTCTGGAAACACCATATATTTT. Drawing the rest from reference TRBV5-6 and TRBJ1-3, the complete variable domain is DAGVTQSPTHLIKTRGQQVTLRCSPKSGHDTVSWYQQALGQGPQFIFQYYEEEERQRGNFPDRFSGHQFPNYSSELNVNALLLGDSALYLCASSSDSSSGNTIYFGEGSWLTVV.

The chain combines TRBV29-1 with TRBJ2-3, with TRBD1 identical over 9 bases. The V gene end was trimmed by 3 bases and the J gene end by 5 bases; junction bases not matched to a gene: 3. Germline values: CDR1 SQVTM, CDR2 ANQGSEA. The CDR3 consists of 13 residues. The CDR3 sequence: CSVERTGVDTQYF. In DNA form, the CDR3 reads TGCAGCGTTGAGAGGACAGGGGTAGATACGCAGTATTTT.

The rearrangement joins TRBV27 to TRBJ2-6; weak D call: TRBD1 (5 bases). The V end was cut by 5 bases, the J end by 0 bases, with 11 bases between. This CDR3 is built from 16 residues. Looked up from germline, CDR1 is MNHEY and CDR2 is SMNVEV (reference sequence). CDR3 loop: CASSPQGPSGANVLTF. DNA of the CDR3: TGTGCCAGCAGTCCTCAGGGCCCCTCTGGGGCCAACGTCCTGACTTTC.

Relative to its sample, this clone is medium-sized (0.01 to 0.1%). Here the CDR3 DNA reads TGTGCCAGCAGCTTAGGTTTGACAGGGGGCGATGGCTACACCTTC. Its translation: CASSLGLTGGDGYTF. The V gene is TRBV11-2, the J gene TRBJ1-2; 10 positions match TRBD1. Losses at the gene ends were 1 base for V and 6 bases for J; bases not matched to a gene: 5. Germline CDR1 is SGHAT and CDR2 is FQNNGV. The CDR3 contains 15 residues.

V usage is TRBV9 and J usage is TRBJ1-3; D uncertain. Germline values: CDR1 SGDLS, CDR2 YYNGEE. V shed 4 bases and J shed 1 base, with 18 bases lying between them. The CDR3 loop spans 17 amino acids. CDR3: CASSLRGRADSGNTIYF. CDR3 bases: TGTGCCAGCAGCCTCCGAGGGAGGGCTGATTCTGGAAACACCATATATTTT.

This clone was picked up one time. V is TRBV27 and J is TRBJ2-7; 12 nucleotides agree with TRBD2. The trim removed 2 bases at V and 3 bases at J, leaving 11 bases unmatched. In germline, CDR1 is MNHEY, CDR2 SMNVEV (reference sequence). The CDR3 runs 18 residues. The CDR3 DNA is TGTGCCAGCAGTTTACTGGGACTAGCGGGTTTAAAAGTCTACGAGCAGTACTTC. It specifies CASSLLGLAGLKVYEQYF.

The V call is TRBV9, the J call TRBJ1-1, with TRBD1 matching over 8 bases. V trimming: 2 bases; J trimming: 2 bases; junction bases outside the gene matches: 5. The CDR3 runs 15 residues. Germline-derived CDR1 and CDR2 are SGDLS and YYNGEE. CDR3 residues: CASSVSGTGNTEAFF. For the CDR3, the DNA is TGTGCCAGCAGCGTCTCCGGGACAGGAAACACTGAAGCTTTCTTT. The entire variable domain, with the rest obtained from reference TRBV9 and TRBJ1-1, is as follows: DSGVTQTPKHLITATGQRVTLRCSPRSGDLSVYWYQQSLDQGLQFLIQYYNGEERAKGNILERFSAQQFPDLHSELNLSSLELGDSALYFCASSVSGTGNTEAFFGQGTRLTVV.

This clone was recorded once. V and J are TRBV30 and TRBJ2-2; possible D gene TRBD2, 6 bases. The CDR3 spans 14 residues. Trimming shortened V by 1 base and J by 8 bases, and 14 bases separated the two germline ends. Germline CDR1 is GTSNPN and CDR2 is SVGIG (reference sequence). The CDR3, as DNA: TGTGCCTGGAGTGGGGCTAGCGAGATGGGGGAGCTGTTTTTT. This translates into CAWSGASEMGELFF. Looking up the rest from reference TRBV30 and TRBJ2-2 gives the full variable domain: SQTIHQWPATLVQPVGSPLSLECTVEGTSNPNLYWYRQAAGRGLQLLFYSVGIGQISSEVPQNLSASRPQDRQFILSSKKLLLSDSGFYLCAWSGASEMGELFFGEGSRLTVL.

This rearrangement joins TRBV10-3 to TRBJ1-5; D not certain. The CDR3 covers 15 residues. The germline CDR1 and CDR2 sequences are ENHRY and SYGVKD. Trimming took 1 base from V and 1 from J, leaving 8 bases between them. The CDR3 DNA reads TGTGCCATCAGTGAGTTCACAGAAAGCAATCAGCCCCAGCATTTT. As protein: CAISEFTESNQPQHF.

This chain joins TRBV10-3 and TRBJ1-2; D gene ambiguous. Germline assignment: CDR1 ENHRY and CDR2 SYGVKD. Trimming stripped 6 bases from V and 4 bases from J, with 9 bases between. There are 12 residues in the CDR3. The CDR3 bases are TGTGCCATCAGCCTCGCGGGCTATGGCTACACCTTC. It codes for CAISLAGYGYTF.

J is TRBJ2-6 and V is TRBV7-2; tentative D call: TRBD2 (6 bases). Trimming took off 4 bases at V and 2 bases at J, with 12 bases between the two ends. The germline CDR1 and CDR2 sequences are SGHTA and FQGNSA. The CDR3 totals 16 residues. The CDR3 DNA reads as TGTGCCAGCAGCTCGGGGGAAGGGCCTGGGGCCAACGTCCTGACTTTC. Translated: CASSSGEGPGANVLTF.

V gene TRBV7-2 combines with J gene TRBJ1-1; possibly TRBD1 for D (5 bases). Germline V lookup: CDR1 SGHTA, CDR2 FQGNSA. This CDR3 spans 14 amino acids. V lost 5 bases to trimming and J lost 4 bases, with 14 bases between them. The CDR3 loop is CASSPSTGGTEAFF. DNA of the CDR3: TGTGCCAGCAGCCCAAGCACGGGGGGCACTGAAGCTTTCTTT. Looking up the rest from reference TRBV7-2 and TRBJ1-1 gives the full variable domain: GAGVSQSPSNKVTEKGKDVELRCDPISGHTALYWYRQSLGQGLEFLIYFQGNSAPDKSGLPSDRFSAERTGGSVSTLTIQRTQQEDSAVYLCASSPSTGGTEAFFGQGTRLTVV.

The chain joins TRBV27 to TRBJ1-6; no clear D gene. CDR3 length equals 16 residues. V was trimmed by 6 bases and J by 0 bases, leaving 12 bases between them. In germline, CDR1 is MNHEY, CDR2 SMNVEV (reference sequence). The CDR3 reads CASSYGLSSYNSPLHF. CDR3 sequence (DNA): TGTGCCAGCAGCTACGGGCTGAGCTCCTATAATTCACCCCTCCACTTT.

The chain uses TRBV6-5 and TRBJ2-7, with 10 bases identical to TRBD1. Unmatched junction bases numbered 1, after V lost 5 bases and J lost 6 bases. The CDR3 runs 12 residues. CDR1 MNHEY and CDR2 SVGAGI come from the germline V gene. The CDR3 spells CASSRTGGEQYF. Written as DNA, the CDR3 is TGTGCCAGCAGTCGGACAGGGGGCGAGCAGTACTTC.

V is TRBV19 and J is TRBJ1-5; D is undetermined. The germline V gene has CDR1 LNHDA and CDR2 SQIVND (reference sequence). V lost 4 bases and J lost 5, with 12 bases in between. The CDR3 consists of 14 residues. The CDR3 nucleotides are TGTGCCAGTAGTACCTCTTCTGGGTATCAGCCCCAGCATTTT. It is translated as CASSTSSGYQPQHF.

J is TRBJ1-2 and V is TRBV29-1; 7 bases are a match to TRBD1. Germline CDR1 is SQVTM and CDR2 is ANQGSEA. V trimming: 6 bases; J trimming: 4 bases; junction bases outside the gene matches: 14. The CDR3 extends over 15 amino acids. CDR3 sequence (DNA): TGCAGCGTAGATAGTCCGGGACAGCAGCGCTATGGCTACACCTTC. Protein product: CSVDSPGQQRYGYTF.

The CDR3 reads CASSYAQGGLGFF. CDR3 nucleotides: TGTGCCAGCAGTTACGCACAGGGGGGGCTAGGGTTCTTT. V and J are TRBV6-6 and TRBJ1-1; 8 positions match TRBD1. Germline V gives CDR1 MNHNY, CDR2 SVGAGI (reference sequence). The V segment lost 2 bases and the J segment 14 bases; nucleotides outside the gene matches: 10. The CDR3 is 13 amino acids.

The chain couples TRBV29-1 to TRBJ1-2; no reliable D call. The germline CDR1 and CDR2 sequences are SQVTM and ANQGSEA. CDR3 length equals 13 residues. V lost 6 bases, J lost 4 bases, and 15 bases lay in between. The CDR3 reads CSVREGGIYGYTF. CDR3 nucleotide sequence: TGCAGCGTCCGGGAAGGAGGAATCTATGGCTACACCTTC.

V and J are TRBV15 and TRBJ1-5, with D tentatively TRBD1 (5 bases). The CDR3 has 14 amino acids. The germline V gene has CDR1 LNHNV and CDR2 YYDKDF (reference sequence). V lost 2 bases, J lost 1 base, and 6 bases lay in between. The chain's CDR3 is CATSRRDSNQPQHF. The CDR3 region has the DNA TGTGCCACCAGCAGACGGGACAGCAATCAGCCCCAGCATTTT. Full variable domain (rest looked up from reference TRBV15 and TRBJ1-5): DAMVIQNPRYQVTQFGKPVTLSCSQTLNHNVMYWYQQKSSQAPKLLFHYYDKDFNNEADTPDNFQSRRPNTSFCFLDIRSPGLGDTAMYLCATSRRDSNQPQHFGDGTRLSIL.

A single count supports this clone. One end of the junction does not line up with germline, which may come from a read error. This chain links TRBV15 with TRBJ2-7; D possibly corresponds to TRBD1 (5 bases). The CDR3 contains 13 residues. CDR1 LNHNV and CDR2 YYDKDF come from the germline V gene (reference sequence). The CDR3 DNA reads as TGTGCCACCACCAGAGATCAGGGCGCCGAGCAGTACTTC. Translated: CATTRDQGAEQYF.

The genes are TRBV5-6 and TRBJ1-1; D is perhaps TRBD1 (5 bases). Looked up from germline, CDR1 is SGHDT and CDR2 is YYEEEE. The CDR3 sequence is 16 residues long. Trimming left V 0 bases short and J 3 bases short, with 15 bases between. CDR3 DNA: TGTGCCAGCAGCTTGGCCGGCAGGGCGCGGGACACTGAAGCTTTCTTT. Translation: CASSLAGRARDTEAFF.

This chain joins TRBV7-8 and TRBJ2-1; TRBD2 matches 10 bases. This CDR3 contains 19 residues. Looked up from germline, CDR1 is SGHVS and CDR2 is FQNEAQ. Losses at the gene ends were 0 bases for V and 2 bases for J; bases not matched to a gene: 10. CDR3 loop: CASSLAAGGPPFPYNEQFF. CDR3 DNA sequence: TGTGCCAGCAGCTTAGCAGCGGGAGGGCCTCCTTTCCCCTACAATGAGCAGTTCTTC.

This chain connects TRBV29-1 to TRBJ1-2; 7 nucleotides match TRBD1. J gave up 2 bases and V 8 bases, and 5 bases lay outside the gene matches. The germline gives CDR1 SQVTM, CDR2 ANQGSEA. The CDR3 contains 12 residues. CDR3 region: CSFRDSNYGYTF. The CDR3 DNA reads as TGCAGCTTCCGGGACAGCAACTATGGCTACACCTTC.